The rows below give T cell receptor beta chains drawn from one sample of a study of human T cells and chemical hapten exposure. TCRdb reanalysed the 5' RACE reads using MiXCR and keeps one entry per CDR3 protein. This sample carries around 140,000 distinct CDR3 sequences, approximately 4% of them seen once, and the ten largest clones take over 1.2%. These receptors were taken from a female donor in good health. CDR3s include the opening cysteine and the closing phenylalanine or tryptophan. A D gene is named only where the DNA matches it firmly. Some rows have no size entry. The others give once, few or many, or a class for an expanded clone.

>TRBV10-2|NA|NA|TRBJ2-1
TGCGCCAGCTCGTGCGAGCAGTTCTTC
CASSCEQFF
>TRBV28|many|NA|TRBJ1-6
TGTGCCAGCAGTCCCCAGGGGTCACCCCTCCACTTT
CASSPQGSPLHF
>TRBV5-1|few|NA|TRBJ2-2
TGCGCCAGCAGCACCCGACTCCCCGGTGACACCGGGGAGCTGTTTTTT
CASSTRLPGDTGELFF
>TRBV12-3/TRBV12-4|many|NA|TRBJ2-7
TGTGCCAGCAGTGTGCCGGGATCGCCAAGGCAGTACTTC
CASSVPGSPRQYF
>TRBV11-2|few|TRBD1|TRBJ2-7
TGTGCCAGCAGCTTAGGAGTGGGACAGGGCTGTCCCTACGAGCAGTACTTC
CASSLGVGQGCPYEQYF
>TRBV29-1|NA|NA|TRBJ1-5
TGCAGCGTTGTCTCCGGGGATAGCAATCAGCCCCAGCATTTT
CSVVSGDSNQPQHF
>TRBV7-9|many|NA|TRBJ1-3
TGTGCCAGCAGCCCTGTCCCGGACTCTGGAAACACCATATATTTT
CASSPVPDSGNTIYF
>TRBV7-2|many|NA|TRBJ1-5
TGTGCCAGCAGCTTAGACAGCTATAGCAATCAGCCCCAGCATTTT
CASSLDSYSNQPQHF
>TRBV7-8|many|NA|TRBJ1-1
TGTGCCAGCAGCCCCAGCAGGACTAGTCTGGAAGCTTTCTTT
CASSPSRTSLEAFF
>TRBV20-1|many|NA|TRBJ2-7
TGCAGTGCTTTGAGCGGCTACGAGCAGTACTTC
CSALSGYEQYF
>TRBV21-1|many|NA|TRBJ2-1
TGTGCCAGCAGCATGAGCATAGCGGGGAGACACAATGAGCAGTTCTTC
CASSMSIAGRHNEQFF
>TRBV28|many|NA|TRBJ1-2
TGTGCCAGCACTAATTCGGTTGGCTACACCTTC
CASTNSVGYTF
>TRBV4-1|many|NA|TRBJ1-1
TGCGCCAGCAGCCAGGTGGGGGGATTTACTGAAGCTTTCTTT
CASSQVGGFTEAFF
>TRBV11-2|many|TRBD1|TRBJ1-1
TGTGCCAGCAGCTTCAGGGGGCGCACTGAAGCTTTCTTT
CASSFRGRTEAFF
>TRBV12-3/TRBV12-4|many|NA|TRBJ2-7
TGTGCCAGCAGTTTAAGTGGGGGGGCGAGGTACGAGCAGTACTTC
CASSLSGGARYEQYF
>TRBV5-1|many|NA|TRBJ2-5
TGCGCCAGCAGCTTGGGTCTGCAAGAGACCCAGTACTTC
CASSLGLQETQYF
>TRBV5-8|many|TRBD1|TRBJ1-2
TGTGCCAGCAGCTTGGCCTCATTCGACAGGGCTCGGGGGATCAACTATGGCTACACCTTC
CASSLASFDRARGINYGYTF
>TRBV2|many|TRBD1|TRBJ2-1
TGTGCCAGCCACTTCGCCGGGACAGGGGGAAATGAGCAGTTCTTC
CASHFAGTGGNEQFF
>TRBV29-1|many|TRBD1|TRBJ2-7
TGCAGCGTCGGACAGGGGTGGGAGCAGTACTTC
CSVGQGWEQYF
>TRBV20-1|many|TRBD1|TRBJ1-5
TGCAGTGTCCTGACGACAGGGGATAGCAATCAGCCCCAGCATTTT
CSVLTTGDSNQPQHF
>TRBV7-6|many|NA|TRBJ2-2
TGTGCCAGCAGCTTACTACCCCTTAGGGCCGGGGAGCTGTTTTTT
CASSLLPLRAGELFF
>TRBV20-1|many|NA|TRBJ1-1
TGCAGTGTTCCAGGGACAAACACTGAAGCTTTCTTT
CSVPGTNTEAFF
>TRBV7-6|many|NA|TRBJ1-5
TGTGCCAGCAGCTTATATGCAAGCCGAGACAATCAGCCCCAGCATTTT
CASSLYASRDNQPQHF
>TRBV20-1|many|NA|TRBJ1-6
TGCAGTGCTAGAGTGATAGGACAAGGAAATTCACCCCTCCACTTT
CSARVIGQGNSPLHF
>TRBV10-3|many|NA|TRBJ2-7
TGTGCCATCGGGCAAAGACCTCTACTCCACGAGCAGTACTTC
CAIGQRPLLHEQYF
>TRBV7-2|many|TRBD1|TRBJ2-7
TGTGCCAGCAGCCCCCAGGGGGACAGCTACGAGCAGTACTTC
CASSPQGDSYEQYF
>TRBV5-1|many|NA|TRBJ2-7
TGCGCCAGCAGCTTCGGGGACTACGAGCAGTACTTC
CASSFGDYEQYF
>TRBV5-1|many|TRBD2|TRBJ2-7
TGCGCCAGCAGCTTCCAAGCTAGCGGGGGGGCCGGCGAGCAGTACTTC
CASSFQASGGAGEQYF
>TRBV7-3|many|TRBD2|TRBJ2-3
TGTGCCAGCAGCTTATGGGCGGGGGGGCCGGCAGATACGCAGTATTTT
CASSLWAGGPADTQYF
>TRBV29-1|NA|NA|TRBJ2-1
TGCAGCGTTGCGGTCAGTTCATCCGTCAACAATGAGCAGTTCTTC
CSVAVSSSVNNEQFF
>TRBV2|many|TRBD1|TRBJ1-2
TGTGCCAGCAGGGACAGGGGGCCTGGCTACACCTTC
CASRDRGPGYTF
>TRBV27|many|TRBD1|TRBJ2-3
TGTGCCAGCAGTTCCTACTGGACAGGGCTCTCGAACACAGATACGCAGTATTTT
CASSSYWTGLSNTDTQYF
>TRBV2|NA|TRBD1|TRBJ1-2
TGTGCCAGCAGTATTGCGCAGGGGGTATTTGGCTACACCTTC
CASSIAQGVFGYTF
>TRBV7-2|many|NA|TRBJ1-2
TGTGCCAGCAGCTTAGGGCAGAAGTATGGCTACACCTTC
CASSLGQKYGYTF
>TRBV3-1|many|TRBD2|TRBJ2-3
TGTGCCAGCAGCCGGACTGGGAGCGGGGGGATCACAGATACGCAGTATTTT
CASSRTGSGGITDTQYF
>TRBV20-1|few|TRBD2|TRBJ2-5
TGCAGTGCTAGAGATTGGGAGGGTACGAACCTCGGCCCAGAGACCCAGTACTTC
CSARDWEGTNLGPETQYF
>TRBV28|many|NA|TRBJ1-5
TGTGCCAGCGGGCGCAGGGTAAGTCAGCCCCAGCATTTT
CASGRRVSQPQHF
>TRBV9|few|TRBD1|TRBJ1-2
TGTGCCAGCAGCGTAGTTGACAGGGGGCGAGGCTACACCTTC
CASSVVDRGRGYTF
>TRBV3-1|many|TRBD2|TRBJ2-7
TGTGCCAGCAGCCAAGGACTAGCTCAACCCCACGAGCAGTACTTC
CASSQGLAQPHEQYF
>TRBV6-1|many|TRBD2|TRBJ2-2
TGTGCCAGCAGGTTGACTAGCGGGCTTAGAATTGGCACCGGGGAGCTGTTTTTT
CASRLTSGLRIGTGELFF
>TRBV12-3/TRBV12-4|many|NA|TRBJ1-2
TGTGCCAGCAGTTTTTGGACAGCAGATGGCTACACCTTC
CASSFWTADGYTF
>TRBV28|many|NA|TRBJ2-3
TGTGCCAGCAGTTTTCCGGGGGGCAGCGGCACAGATACGCAGTATTTT
CASSFPGGSGTDTQYF
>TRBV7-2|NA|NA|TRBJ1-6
TGTGCCAGCAGCTTAGCTCAGTACTGGTCACCCCTCCACTTT
CASSLAQYWSPLHF
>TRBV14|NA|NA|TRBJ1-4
TGTGCCAGCAGCCAAGTGAAAGGGAGACGGGACGAAAAACTGTTTTTT
CASSQVKGRRDEKLFF
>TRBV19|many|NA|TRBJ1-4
TGTGCCAGTAGTATTTCGGTCTCAGGCGAAAAACTGTTTTTT
CASSISVSGEKLFF
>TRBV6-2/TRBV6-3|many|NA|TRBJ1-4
TGTGCCAGCAGTGAACGGGGACGACCTCTTGAAAAACTGTTTTTT
CASSERGRPLEKLFF
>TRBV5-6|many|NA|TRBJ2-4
TGTGCCAGCAGCCCGGAGAGGGACGGGGCCAAAAACATTCAGTACTTC
CASSPERDGAKNIQYF
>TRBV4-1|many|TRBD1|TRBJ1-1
TGCGCCAGCAGCCAAGATCCTACAGGGGCGAACACTGAAGCTTTCTTT
CASSQDPTGANTEAFF
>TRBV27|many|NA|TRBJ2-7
TGTGCCAGCAGTCTACGACAAGCTACCTACGAGCAGTACTTC
CASSLRQATYEQYF
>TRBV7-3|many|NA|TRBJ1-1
TGTGCCAGCAGCTTAGTTTCCGGCCGATACACTGAAGCTTTCTTT
CASSLVSGRYTEAFF
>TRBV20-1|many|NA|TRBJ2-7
TGCAGTGCCCGAGAGGTCCCGGCGCAGAGCTCCTACGAGCAGTACTTC
CSAREVPAQSSYEQYF
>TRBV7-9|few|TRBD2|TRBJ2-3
TGTGCCAGCAGCTTAAGGCGGGTAGCGGGGGTCGATACGCAGTATTTT
CASSLRRVAGVDTQYF